This T cell receptor beta chain was found in a study of CXCR3-negative and CXCR3-positive naive CD8 T cells. Turning to the study itself: The libraries together contributed about 135 million TRB reads, each supplying about 1.5 +/- 0.3 million.

General observations from the study: Memory cells showed distinct TRBV-TRBJ patterns, while the two naive subsets matched. Whereas both naive subsets had comparably high diversity, memory CD8+ cells had much lower diversity.

The study made its TRB cDNA libraries by 5' RACE, adding UMI labels. Each CDR3 protein gets one entry in TCRdb, which reprocessed the 5' RACE reads and gives no DNA. The sample totals about 40,000 distinct CDR3 sequences; its top ten clones hold 7% to 8%. About this clonotype itself: Its target is unknown.

CDR1 DFQATT and CDR2 SNEGSKA come from the germline V gene (reference sequence). The CDR3 sequence is 12 residues long. This clonotype was sampled from a human donor in good health. Some clones in this sample may be carry-over from other donors' samples. The sample taken for sequencing was memory CD8+ T cells from blood. The genes are TRBV20-1 and TRBJ2-7. This CDR3 is CSVVGASYEQYF.